These T cell receptor beta chains were read from a single sample in a study of metastatic and nonmetastatic thyroid tumors. With MiXCR, TCRdb called clones anew from the PCR reads. Found here are more than 20,000 clones, 10% to 15% of them singletons; the top ten hold approximately 4.9%. Sequenced material: blood. These receptors all come from a female donor with papillary thyroid cancer or a benign thyroid nodule (not recorded which). Some clones in this sample may be carry-over from other donors' samples. Both conserved end residues are part of each CDR3. Fields, in order: D gene, J gene, V gene, clone size, CDR3 DNA, CDR3 protein. The D gene is left open where the match is weak. Rows give clone size only sometimes, using once, few, many, or a class for an expanded clone.

>-|TRBJ2-3|TRBV5-5|many
TGTGCCAGCAGCTTGGCAGTCGGCACAGATACGCAGTATTTT
CASSLAVGTDTQYF
>TRBD2|TRBJ2-2|TRBV19|many
TGTGCCAGTAGCCCTAGCGGGAGTTCCGGGGAGCTGTTTTTT
CASSPSGSSGELFF
>-|TRBJ2-2|TRBV2|many
TGTGCCAGCAAAGTGGGAGTCACCGGGGAGCTGTTTTTT
CASKVGVTGELFF
>TRBD2|TRBJ2-2|TRBV7-7|many
TGTGCCAGCAGCTTTTCCGGACTAGCGGGAGGGCCTCTCACCGGGGAGCTGTTTTTT
CASSFSGLAGGPLTGELFF
>-|TRBJ1-5|TRBV6-5|many
TGTGCCAGCAGTTCTCAGGGATTCAATCAGCCCCAGCATTTT
CASSSQGFNQPQHF
>-|TRBJ2-7|TRBV11-2|-
TGTGCCAGCAGCGAGGACAGTGAGCAGTACTTC
CASSEDSEQYF
>TRBD2|TRBJ2-3|TRBV6-2/TRBV6-3|many
TGTGCCAGCAGTTACTCGACTAGCGGGGGCGAGGATACGCAGTATTTT
CASSYSTSGGEDTQYF
>-|TRBJ2-3|TRBV12-3/TRBV12-4|few
TGTGCCAGCCGAGGTTACACGCAGTATTTT
CASRGYTQYF
>TRBD1|TRBJ2-1|TRBV6-1|many
TGTGCCAGCACCCAAGGGGGCGAGCAGTTCTTC
CASTQGGEQFF
>TRBD1|TRBJ1-1|TRBV11-2|many
TGTGCCAGCAGCGTGGACAGGTCTCCGAACACTGAAGCTTTCTTT
CASSVDRSPNTEAFF
>-|TRBJ2-7|TRBV12-3/TRBV12-4|many
TGTGCCAGCAGTTTGTTGGGATCGGTCTACGAGCAGTACTTC
CASSLLGSVYEQYF
>TRBD1|TRBJ1-6|TRBV11-2|medium-sized
TGTGCCAGCAGCCCGGGACAGGCAAATTCACCCCTCCACTTT
CASSPGQANSPLHF
>-|TRBJ1-2|TRBV6-1|many
TGTGCCAGCAGCGGAACCGGACGCAGGGGCTACACCTTC
CASSGTGRRGYTF
>-|TRBJ2-7|TRBV25-1|many
TGTGCCAGCAGTGAAGCCCTACGCCCAGGGCAATCCTACGAGCAGTACTTC
CASSEALRPGQSYEQYF
>-|TRBJ2-3|TRBV9|many
TGTGCCAGCGGGATTCCGGGCGTGGATACGCAGTATTTT
CASGIPGVDTQYF
>TRBD2|TRBJ2-3|TRBV28|-
TGTGCCAGCAGTTTATTGGGACTAGCGGTACCGAGCACAGATACGCAGTATTTT
CASSLLGLAVPSTDTQYF
>-|TRBJ2-2|TRBV7-9|many
TGTGCCAGCAGCTCAGAACCGGCGGAGCTGTTTTTT
CASSSEPAELFF
>TRBD2|TRBJ2-1|TRBV3-1|many
TGTGCCAGCAGCCAAACTAGCGCCTACAATGAGCAGTTCTTC
CASSQTSAYNEQFF
>TRBD1|TRBJ2-7|TRBV6-2/TRBV6-3|many
TGTGCCAGCAGCTATAACGGGACAGGGAATTTCGAGCAGTACTTC
CASSYNGTGNFEQYF
>-|TRBJ2-7|TRBV7-3|-
TGTGCCAGCAGCTTCTCAGGAGGGTACGAGCAGTACTTC
CASSFSGGYEQYF
>TRBD1|TRBJ2-3|TRBV28|many
TGTGCCAGCAGTTCCCATGGGACAGGGCCAGATACGCAGTATTTT
CASSSHGTGPDTQYF
>TRBD2|TRBJ2-5|TRBV28|many
TGTGCCAGCAGCAGCCTAGCGGGGGGGGTGGGGACCCAGTACTTC
CASSSLAGGVGTQYF
>TRBD1|TRBJ2-5|TRBV19|many
TGTGCCAGTAGTATAGATCGGGCAGGGGGAGAGACCCAGTACTTC
CASSIDRAGGETQYF
>TRBD1|TRBJ2-6|TRBV9|many
TGTGCCAGCAGCGCCCAAGGGGGCACCTCTGGGGCCAACGTCCTGACTTTC
CASSAQGGTSGANVLTF
>-|TRBJ2-3|TRBV7-3|-
TGTGCCAGCAGCTTAGTGGCAGCGTTAGGACCAGATACGCAGTATTTT
CASSLVAALGPDTQYF
>-|TRBJ2-1|TRBV30|many
TGTGCCTGGAGTTCGAGCCTTCGGGAGCAGTTCTTC
CAWSSSLREQFF
>-|TRBJ2-2|TRBV27|many
TGTGCCAGCAGCGGTTGGGGGCATAACACCGGGGAGCTGTTTTTT
CASSGWGHNTGELFF
>-|TRBJ1-4|TRBV5-8|-
TGTGCCAGCAGCTCAAACAGGGACCTCAATGAAAAACTGTTTTTT
CASSSNRDLNEKLFF
>TRBD2|TRBJ2-3|TRBV4-3|many
TGCGCCAGCAGCCAAGATATGCGGGAGGGCCGCACAGATACGCAGTATTTT
CASSQDMREGRTDTQYF
>-|TRBJ1-3|TRBV9|many
TGTGCCAGCAGCGAGGGAAACACCATATATTTT
CASSEGNTIYF
>TRBD1|TRBJ1-5|TRBV6-2/TRBV6-3|many
TGTGCCAGCAGCCTACAGGGGGCCAATCAGCCCCAGCATTTT
CASSLQGANQPQHF